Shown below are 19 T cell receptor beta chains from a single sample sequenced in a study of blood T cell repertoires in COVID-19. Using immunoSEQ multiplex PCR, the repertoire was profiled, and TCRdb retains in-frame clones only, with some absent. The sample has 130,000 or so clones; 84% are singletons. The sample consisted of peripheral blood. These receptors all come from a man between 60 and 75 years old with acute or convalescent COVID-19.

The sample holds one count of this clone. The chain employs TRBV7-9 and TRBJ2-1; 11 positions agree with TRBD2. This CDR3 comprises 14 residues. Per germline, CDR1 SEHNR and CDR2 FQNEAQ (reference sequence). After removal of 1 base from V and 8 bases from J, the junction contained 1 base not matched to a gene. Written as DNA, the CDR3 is TGTGCCAGCAGCTTAGGACTAGCGGGGCATGAGCAGTTCTTC. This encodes CASSLGLAGHEQFF.

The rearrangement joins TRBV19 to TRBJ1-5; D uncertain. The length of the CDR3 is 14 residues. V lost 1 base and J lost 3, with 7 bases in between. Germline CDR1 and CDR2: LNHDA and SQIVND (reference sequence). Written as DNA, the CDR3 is TGTGCCAGTAGTATAGGGCAGTACAATCAGCCCCAGCATTTT. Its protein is CASSIGQYNQPQHF. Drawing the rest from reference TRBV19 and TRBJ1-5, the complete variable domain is DGGITQSPKYLFRKEGQNVTLSCEQNLNHDAMYWYRQDPGQGLRLIYYSQIVNDFQKGDIAEGYSVSREKKESFPLTVTSAQKNPTAFYLCASSIGQYNQPQHFGDGTRLSIL.

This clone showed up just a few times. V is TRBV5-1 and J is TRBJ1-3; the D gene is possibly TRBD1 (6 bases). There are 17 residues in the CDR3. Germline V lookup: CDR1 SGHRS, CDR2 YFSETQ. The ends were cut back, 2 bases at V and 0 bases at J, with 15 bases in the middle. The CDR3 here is CASSLGNRVASGNTIYF. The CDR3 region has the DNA TGCGCCAGCAGCTTAGGAAACAGGGTAGCCTCTGGAAACACCATATATTTT.

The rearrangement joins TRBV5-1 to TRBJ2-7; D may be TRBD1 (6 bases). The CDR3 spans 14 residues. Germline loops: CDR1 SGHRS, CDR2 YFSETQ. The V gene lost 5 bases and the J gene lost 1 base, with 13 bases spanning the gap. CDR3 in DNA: TGCGCCAGCAGATTTCAACAGGGATCCTACGAGCAGTACTTC. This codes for CASRFQQGSYEQYF.

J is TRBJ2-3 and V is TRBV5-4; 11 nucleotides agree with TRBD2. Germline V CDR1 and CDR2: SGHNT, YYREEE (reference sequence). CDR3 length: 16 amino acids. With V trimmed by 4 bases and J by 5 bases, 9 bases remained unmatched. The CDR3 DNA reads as TGTGCCAGCAGCATGTACACCGGGACTAGCGGAGATACGCAGTATTTT. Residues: CASSMYTGTSGDTQYF. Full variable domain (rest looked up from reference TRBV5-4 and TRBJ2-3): ETGVTQSPTHLIKTRGQQVTLRCSSQSGHNTVSWYQQALGQGPQFIFQYYREEENGRGNFPPRFSGLQFPNYSSELNVNALELDDSALYLCASSMYTGTSGDTQYFGPGTRLTVL.

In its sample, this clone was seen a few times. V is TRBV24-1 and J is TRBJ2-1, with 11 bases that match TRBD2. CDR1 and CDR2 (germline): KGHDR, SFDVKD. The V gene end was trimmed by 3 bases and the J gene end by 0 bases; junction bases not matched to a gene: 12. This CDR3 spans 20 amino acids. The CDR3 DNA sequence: TGTGCCACCAGTGATATACTAGCGGGGGATTCCTCAAGCTCCTACAATGAGCAGTTCTTC. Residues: CATSDILAGDSSSSYNEQFF.

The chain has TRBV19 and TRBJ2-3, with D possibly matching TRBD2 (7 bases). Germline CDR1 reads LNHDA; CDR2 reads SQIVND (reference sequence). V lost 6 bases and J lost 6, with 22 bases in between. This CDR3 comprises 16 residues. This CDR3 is CASSPRGGIDWDTQYF. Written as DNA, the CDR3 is TGTGCCAGTAGCCCGAGGGGGGGCATTGATTGGGATACGCAGTATTTT.

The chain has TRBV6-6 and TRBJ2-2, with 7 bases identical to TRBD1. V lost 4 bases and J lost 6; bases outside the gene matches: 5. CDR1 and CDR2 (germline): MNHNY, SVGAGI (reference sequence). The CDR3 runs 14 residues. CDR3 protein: CASSSRTGAGELFF. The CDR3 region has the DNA TGTGCCAGCAGTTCTAGAACAGGGGCCGGGGAGCTGTTTTTT.

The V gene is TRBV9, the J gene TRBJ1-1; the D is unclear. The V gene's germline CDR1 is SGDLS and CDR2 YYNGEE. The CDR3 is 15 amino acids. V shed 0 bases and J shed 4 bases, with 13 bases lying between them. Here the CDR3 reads CASSVDQRAGTEAFF. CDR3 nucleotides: TGTGCCAGCAGCGTAGATCAGCGCGCGGGCACTGAAGCTTTCTTT.

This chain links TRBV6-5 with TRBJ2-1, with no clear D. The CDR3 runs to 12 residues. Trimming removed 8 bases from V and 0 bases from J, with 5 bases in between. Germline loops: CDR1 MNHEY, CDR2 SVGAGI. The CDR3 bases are TGTGCCAGCGTAGACTCCTACAATGAGCAGTTCTTC. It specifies CASVDSYNEQFF.

In nucleotides, the CDR3 is TGTGCCAGCAGCTTAGAGGGACAGGGTTCCCAGCCCCAGCATTTT. This encodes CASSLEGQGSQPQHF. This sequence joins TRBV7-4 and TRBJ1-5; 9 nucleotides agree with TRBD1. The CDR3 is 15 residues long. Germline-derived CDR1 and CDR2 are SGHVT and SQSDAQ. J was trimmed by 7 bases and V by 1 base; bases with no gene match: 5. Filled out from reference TRBV7-4 and TRBJ1-5, the complete variable domain reads GAGVSQSPRYKVAKRGRDVALRCDSISGHVTLYWYRQTLGQGSEVLTYSQSDAQRDKSGRPSGRFSAERPERSVSTLKIQRTEQGDSAVYLCASSLEGQGSQPQHFGDGTRLSIL.

The CDR3 reads CAWSVPELRNYGYTF. As DNA, the CDR3 is TGTGCCTGGAGTGTACCGGAGCTCCGGAACTATGGCTACACCTTC. The chain employs TRBV30 and TRBJ1-2; D gene uncertain. The germline gives CDR1 GTSNPN, CDR2 SVGIG (reference sequence). Trimming removed 0 bases from V and 2 bases from J, with 13 bases in between. The CDR3 has 15 amino acids.

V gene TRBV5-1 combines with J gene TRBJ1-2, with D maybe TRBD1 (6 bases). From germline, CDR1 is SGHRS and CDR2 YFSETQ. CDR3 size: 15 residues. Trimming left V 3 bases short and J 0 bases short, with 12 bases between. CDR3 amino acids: CASSSWDTPNYGYTF. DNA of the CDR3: TGCGCCAGCAGCTCCTGGGACACACCTAACTATGGCTACACCTTC.

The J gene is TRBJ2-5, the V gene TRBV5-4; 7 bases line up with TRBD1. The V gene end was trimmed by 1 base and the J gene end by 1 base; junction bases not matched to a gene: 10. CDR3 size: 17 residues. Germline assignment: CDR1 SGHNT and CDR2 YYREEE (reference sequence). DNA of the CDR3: TGTGCCAGCAGCTTGACGCCAACAGGGGTTGGCCAAGAGACCCAGTACTTC. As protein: CASSLTPTGVGQETQYF. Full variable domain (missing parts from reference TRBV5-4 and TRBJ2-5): ETGVTQSPTHLIKTRGQQVTLRCSSQSGHNTVSWYQQALGQGPQFIFQYYREEENGRGNFPPRFSGLQFPNYSSELNVNALELDDSALYLCASSLTPTGVGQETQYFGPGTRLLVL.

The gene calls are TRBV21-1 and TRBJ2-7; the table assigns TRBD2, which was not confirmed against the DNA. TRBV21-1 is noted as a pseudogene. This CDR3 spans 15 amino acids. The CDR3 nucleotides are TGTGCCAGCAGCAAAGTCGCACCCTACTCCTACGAGCAGTACTTC. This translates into CASSKVAPYSYEQYF.

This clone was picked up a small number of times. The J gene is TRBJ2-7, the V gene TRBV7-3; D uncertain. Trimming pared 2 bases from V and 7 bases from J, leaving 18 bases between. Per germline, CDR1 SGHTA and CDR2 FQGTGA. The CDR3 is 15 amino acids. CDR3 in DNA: TGTGCCAGCAGCTTAGTAGTGGGCAGTATAAATGAGCAGTACTTC. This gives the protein CASSLVVGSINEQYF.

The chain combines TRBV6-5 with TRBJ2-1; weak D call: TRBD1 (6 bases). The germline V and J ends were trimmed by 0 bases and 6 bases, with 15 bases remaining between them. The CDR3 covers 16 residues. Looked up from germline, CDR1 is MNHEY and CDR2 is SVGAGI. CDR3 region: CASSYSGAARRNEQFF. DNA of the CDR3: TGTGCCAGCAGTTACTCGGGGGCTGCCCGGCGCAATGAGCAGTTCTTC.

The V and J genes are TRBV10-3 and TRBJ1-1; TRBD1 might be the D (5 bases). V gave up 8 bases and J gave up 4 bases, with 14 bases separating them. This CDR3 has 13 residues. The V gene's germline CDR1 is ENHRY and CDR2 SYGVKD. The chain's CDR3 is CAISGGGSTEAFF. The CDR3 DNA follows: TGTGCCATCTCTGGGGGGGGGAGCACTGAAGCTTTCTTT.

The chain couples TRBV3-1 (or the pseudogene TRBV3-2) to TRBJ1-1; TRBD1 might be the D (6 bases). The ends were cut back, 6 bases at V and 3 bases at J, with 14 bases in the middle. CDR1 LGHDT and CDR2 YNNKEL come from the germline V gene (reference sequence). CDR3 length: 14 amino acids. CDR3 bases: TGTGCCAGCAGGCGACAGGCGGGTGACACTGAAGCTTTCTTT. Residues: CASRRQAGDTEAFF.